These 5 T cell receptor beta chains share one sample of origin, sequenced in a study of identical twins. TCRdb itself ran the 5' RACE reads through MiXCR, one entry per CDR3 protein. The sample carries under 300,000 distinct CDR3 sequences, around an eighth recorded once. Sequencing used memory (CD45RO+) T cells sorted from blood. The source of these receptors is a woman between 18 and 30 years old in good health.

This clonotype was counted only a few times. CDR3 DNA: TGCGCCAGCAGCTTGGCACAGACCTATGGCTACACCTTC. This gives the protein CASSLAQTYGYTF. V is TRBV5-1 and J is TRBJ1-2; D remains unclear. The germline CDR1 and CDR2 sequences are SGHRS and YFSETQ. The CDR3 consists of 13 residues. Between the trimmed V and J ends, which lost 0 bases and 4 bases, there was a span of 7 bases.

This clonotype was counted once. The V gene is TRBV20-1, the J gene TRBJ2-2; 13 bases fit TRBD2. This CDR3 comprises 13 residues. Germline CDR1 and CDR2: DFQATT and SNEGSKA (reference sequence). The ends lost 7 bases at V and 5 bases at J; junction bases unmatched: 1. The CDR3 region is CSGGLAGTGELFF. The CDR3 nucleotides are TGCAGTGGGGGACTAGCGGGAACCGGGGAGCTGTTTTTT.

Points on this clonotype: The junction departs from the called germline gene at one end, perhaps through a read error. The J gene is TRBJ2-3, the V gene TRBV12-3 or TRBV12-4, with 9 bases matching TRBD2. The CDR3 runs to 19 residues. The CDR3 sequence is CACSLMRGGLIVGTDTQYF. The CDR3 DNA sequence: TGTGCCTGCAGTTTGATGCGGGGGGGCCTAATTGTGGGCACAGATACGCAGTATTTT.

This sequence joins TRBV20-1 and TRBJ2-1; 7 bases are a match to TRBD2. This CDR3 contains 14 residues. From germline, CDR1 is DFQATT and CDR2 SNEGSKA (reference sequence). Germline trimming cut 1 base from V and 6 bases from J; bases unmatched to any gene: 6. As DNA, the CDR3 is TGCAGTGCTAGAGTGGGCGGGAGTTTCAATGAGCAGTTCTTC. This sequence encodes CSARVGGSFNEQFF.

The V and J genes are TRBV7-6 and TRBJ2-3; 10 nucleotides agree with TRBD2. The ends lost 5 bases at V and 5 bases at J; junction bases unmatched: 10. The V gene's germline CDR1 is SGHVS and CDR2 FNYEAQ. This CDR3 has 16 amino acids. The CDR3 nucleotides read TGTGCCAGCAGCCTCCGGGGTAGCGGGAGGCAAGATACGCAGTATTTT. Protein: CASSLRGSGRQDTQYF.